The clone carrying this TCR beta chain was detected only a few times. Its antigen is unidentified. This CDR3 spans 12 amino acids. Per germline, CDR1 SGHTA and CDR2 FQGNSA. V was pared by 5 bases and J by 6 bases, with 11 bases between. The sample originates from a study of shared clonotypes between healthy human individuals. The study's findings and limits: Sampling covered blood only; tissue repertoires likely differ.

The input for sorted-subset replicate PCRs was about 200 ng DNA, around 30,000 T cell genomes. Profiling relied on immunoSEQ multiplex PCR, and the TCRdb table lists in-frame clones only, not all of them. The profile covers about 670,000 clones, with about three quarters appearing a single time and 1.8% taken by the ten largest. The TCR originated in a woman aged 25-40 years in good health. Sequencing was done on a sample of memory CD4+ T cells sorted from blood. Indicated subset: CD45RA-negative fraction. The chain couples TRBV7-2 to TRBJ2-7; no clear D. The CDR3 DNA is TGTGCCAGCAGCGTTTACGCCGGCGAGCAGTACTTC. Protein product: CASSVYAGEQYF.